The subject of this entry is one TCR beta chain. Looked up from germline, CDR1 is MNHEY and CDR2 is SMNVEV (reference sequence). The length of the CDR3 is 15 residues. V was pared by 6 bases and J by 0 bases, with 14 bases between. The data were taken from a study of blood T cell repertoires in COVID-19. Study-level background: From the United States, Italy and Spain came samples of acute and convalescent COVID-19. T cells, B-cell-depleted T cells, or PBMCs supplied cDNA or gDNA.

As handled by the study authors: The authors estimated nucleated cell counts from reference gene primer amplification. Sequencing was performed with immunoSEQ multiplex PCR; in TCRdb, only in-frame clones are kept and a portion is missing. For V, J and clone size, that table is used; D and trimming come from the DNA. Here the sample spans fewer than 250,000 clones, almost 85% being singletons. The sample comprised peripheral blood. The V gene is TRBV27, the J gene TRBJ1-1, with a weak D call TRBD1 (6 bases). The receptor's source is a woman of 80 years or more with acute or convalescent COVID-19. CDR3 bases: TGTGCCAGCAGAGCCGGGACATCCATGAACACTGAAGCTTTCTTT. This codes for CASRAGTSMNTEAFF.